This T cell receptor beta chain was retrieved from a study of Graves' ophthalmopathy and Graves' hyperthyroidism. TCR beta CDR3 regions were amplified from RNA transcripts. HTBI primers served in a first-round RT-PCR, which a second-round multiplex PCR followed. TCRdb analysed the multiplex PCR reads with MiXCR anew, one entry per CDR3 protein. The table shows approximately 640,000 distinct CDR3 sequences, with about 40% occurring only once. The CDR3 is 15 residues long. CDR1 is DFQATT, CDR2 SNEGSKA, per germline (reference sequence). The TCR comes from an adult man with Graves' ophthalmopathy. The chain links TRBV20-1 to TRBJ1-1, with 7 bases aligning to TRBD1. Sequenced: peripheral blood. This CDR3 reads CRPGGATGLNTEAFF. The DNA for the CDR3 is TGCAGACCGGGGGGAGCGACAGGGTTGAACACTGAAGCTTTCTTT.